This T cell receptor beta chain comes out of a study of T cell changes during pregnancy in multiple sclerosis. CDR1 is MNHNS and CDR2 is SASEGT in the germline V gene. The CDR3 runs 13 residues. The V end was cut by 5 bases, the J end by 7 bases, with 14 bases between. The method was immunoSEQ multiplex PCR; TCRdb's version includes in-frame clones alone and lacks a portion of them. The table has 55,000 or so clones, 90% seen once; the top ten hold 0.5% to 0.75%. This chain connects TRBV6-1 to TRBJ1-2; D is possibly TRBD1 (6 bases). Source: CD4+ T cells from peripheral blood mononuclear cells, taken in the first trimester of pregnancy. This receptor was taken from a female donor with multiple sclerosis, enrolled in a pregnancy study. The CDR3 nucleotides read TGTGCCAGCAGTACCCAACAGGGCTTTGGCTACACCTTC. It yields the protein CASSTQQGFGYTF.